This entry features one T cell receptor (beta chain) sequence. Its antigen is not known. CDR3 length: 15 residues. Germline trimming cut 6 bases from V and 3 bases from J; bases unmatched to any gene: 5. Germline V gene sequence: CDR1 SNHLY, CDR2 FYNNEI. Sequencing used immunoSEQ multiplex PCR; TCRdb keeps in-frame clones, though not all of them. The data show 90,000 to 110,000 clones, about 92% seen once. This record belongs to a study of siplizumab effects on memory and regulatory T cells. Findings and caveats of the study: Naive T cell populations appeared to exhibit greater diversity than memory cells and appeared to be major alloresponse contributors.

Sequenced input: CD4+ T cells sorted from blood. The TCR originated in a human donor in good health. The V call is TRBV2, the J call TRBJ2-3, with 11 bases aligning to TRBD1. The CDR3 here is CASSGQGAGTDTQYF. In DNA form, the CDR3 reads TGTGCCAGCAGCGGACAGGGGGCCGGGACAGATACGCAGTATTTT.